The clone carrying this TCR beta chain was recorded a few times. The germline V gene encodes CDR1 SGHAT and CDR2 FQNNGV. Trimming took off 2 bases at V and 2 bases at J, with 9 bases between the two ends. The CDR3 sequence is 14 residues long. The sample comes from a study of T-cell reconstitution after alpha-beta-depleted transplantation in children. TCRbeta library construction was performed incorporating unique molecular identifiers. Each CDR3 protein gets one entry after TCRdb re-called the PCR reads with MiXCR. The table has 150,000 to 200,000 distinct CDR3 sequences, about 6.3% seen once; the top ten hold around 2.7%.

The chain is built from TRBV11-2 and TRBJ1-1; unclear D gene. The sequence was collected from a human donor who donated a stem cell graft to a child with Wiskott-Aldrich syndrome. Sequences were derived from PBMCs from the stem cell graft donor, sampled from the stem cell graft. The CDR3 coding sequence is TGTGCCAGCAGCTTACGGCAGAAAAACACTGAAGCTTTCTTT. This encodes CASSLRQKNTEAFF.